This T cell receptor beta chain was profiled in a study of T cells in Graves' hyperthyroidism and ophthalmopathy. What was amplified from RNA transcripts were TCR beta CDR3 regions. The study used the HTBI primer set for a first-round RT-PCR of the TCR CDR3. One entry per CDR3 protein, called by TCRdb with MiXCR from the multiplex PCR reads. The sample carries around 300,000 distinct CDR3 sequences, 10% to 15% recorded once. Study-wide results and caveats: The majority of expanded thyroid clonotypes above 0.001 also appeared in blood. Stable hyperthyroidism was separated from ophthalmopathy by a model based on 13 V-J features. Before onset, ophthalmopathy was predicted by the model a median around 6.5 months earlier.

This clonotype showed up many times. What it binds is not known. Trimming stripped 0 bases from V and 0 bases from J, with 9 bases between. This CDR3 is built from 15 residues. From germline, CDR1 is SQVTM and CDR2 ANQGSEA. The source of this sequence is a woman aged 30 to 39 with Graves' hyperthyroidism that later progressed to Graves' ophthalmopathy. This rearrangement joins TRBV29-1 to TRBJ2-1; D remains ambiguous. Material for sequencing was blood. CDR3 amino acids: CSVEDPAVSYNEQFF. The CDR3 nucleotides are TGCAGCGTTGAAGATCCGGCGGTCTCCTACAATGAGCAGTTCTTC.